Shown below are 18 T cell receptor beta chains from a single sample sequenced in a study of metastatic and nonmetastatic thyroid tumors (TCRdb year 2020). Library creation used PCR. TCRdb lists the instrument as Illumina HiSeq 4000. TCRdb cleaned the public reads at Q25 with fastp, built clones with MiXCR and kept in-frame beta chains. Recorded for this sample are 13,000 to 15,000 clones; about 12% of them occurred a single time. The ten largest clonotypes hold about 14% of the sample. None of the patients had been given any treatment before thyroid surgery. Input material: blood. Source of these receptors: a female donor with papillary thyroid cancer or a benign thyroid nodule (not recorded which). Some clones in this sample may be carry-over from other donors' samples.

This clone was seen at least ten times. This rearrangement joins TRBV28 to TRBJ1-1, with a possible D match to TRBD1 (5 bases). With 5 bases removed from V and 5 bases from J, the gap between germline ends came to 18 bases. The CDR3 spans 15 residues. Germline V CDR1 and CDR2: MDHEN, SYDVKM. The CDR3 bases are TGTGCCAGCAGTACGGGGACTGCCATTGGAACTGAAGCTTTCTTT. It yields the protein CASSTGTAIGTEAFF. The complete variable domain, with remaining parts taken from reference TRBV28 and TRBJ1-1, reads DVKVTQSSRYLVKRTGEKVFLECVQDMDHENMFWYRQDPGLGLRLIYFSYDVKMKEKGDIPEGYSVSREKKERFSLILESASTNQTSMYLCASSTGTAIGTEAFFGQGTRLTVV.

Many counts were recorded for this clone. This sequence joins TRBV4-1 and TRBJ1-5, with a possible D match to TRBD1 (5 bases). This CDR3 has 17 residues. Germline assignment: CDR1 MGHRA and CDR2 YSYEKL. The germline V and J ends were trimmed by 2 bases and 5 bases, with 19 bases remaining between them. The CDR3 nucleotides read TGCGCCAGCAGCCAATACCCCAGGGCAGGGAGTGATCAGCCCCAGCATTTT. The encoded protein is CASSQYPRAGSDQPQHF.

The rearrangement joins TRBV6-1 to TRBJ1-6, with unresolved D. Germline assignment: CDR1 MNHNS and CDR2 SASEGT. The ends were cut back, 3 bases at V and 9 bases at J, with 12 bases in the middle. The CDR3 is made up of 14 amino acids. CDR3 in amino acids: CASSESQQVSPLHF. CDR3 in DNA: TGTGCCAGCAGTGAGAGTCAGCAAGTTTCACCCCTCCACTTT.

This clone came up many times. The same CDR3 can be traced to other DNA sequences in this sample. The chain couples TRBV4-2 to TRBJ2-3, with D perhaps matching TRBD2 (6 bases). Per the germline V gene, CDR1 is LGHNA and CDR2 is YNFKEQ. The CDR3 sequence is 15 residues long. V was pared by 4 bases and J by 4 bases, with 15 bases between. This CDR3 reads CASSLRGGGSDTQYF. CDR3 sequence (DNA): TGTGCCAGCAGCCTTCGGGGAGGAGGATCAGATACGCAGTATTTT.

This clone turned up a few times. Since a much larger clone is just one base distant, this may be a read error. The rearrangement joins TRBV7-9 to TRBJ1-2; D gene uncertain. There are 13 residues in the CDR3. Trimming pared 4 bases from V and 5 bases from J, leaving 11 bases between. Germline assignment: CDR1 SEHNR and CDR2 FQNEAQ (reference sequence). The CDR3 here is CASSSRDRYGYTF. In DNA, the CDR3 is TGTGCCAGCAGCTCCCGGGATAGGTATGGCTACACCTTC.

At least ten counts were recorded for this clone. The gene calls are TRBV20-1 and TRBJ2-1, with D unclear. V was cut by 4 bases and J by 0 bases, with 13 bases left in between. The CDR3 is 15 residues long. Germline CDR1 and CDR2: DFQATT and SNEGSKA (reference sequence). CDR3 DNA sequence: TGCAGTGCTATCACTCCAGAGAGCTCCTACAATGAGCAGTTCTTC. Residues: CSAITPESSYNEQFF.

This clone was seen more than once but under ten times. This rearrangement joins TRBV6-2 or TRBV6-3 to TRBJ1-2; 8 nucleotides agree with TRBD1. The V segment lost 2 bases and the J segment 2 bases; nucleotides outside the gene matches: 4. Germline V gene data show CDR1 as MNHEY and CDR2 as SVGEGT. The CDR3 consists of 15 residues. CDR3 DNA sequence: TGTGCCAGCAGTTACGGACAGGGCGCAAACTATGGCTACACCTTC. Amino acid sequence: CASSYGQGANYGYTF.

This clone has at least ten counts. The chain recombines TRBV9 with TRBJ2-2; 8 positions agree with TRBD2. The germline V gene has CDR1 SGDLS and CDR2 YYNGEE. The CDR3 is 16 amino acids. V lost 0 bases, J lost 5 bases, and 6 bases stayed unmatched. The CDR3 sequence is CASSVGREGRTGELFF. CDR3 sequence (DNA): TGTGCCAGCAGCGTAGGTCGGGAGGGCCGAACCGGGGAGCTGTTTTTT.

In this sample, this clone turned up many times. CDR3 residues: CASSVSGRAETQYF. The CDR3 bases are TGTGCCAGCAGCGTCAGCGGGAGGGCCGAGACCCAGTACTTC. The chain carries TRBV3-1 and TRBJ2-5; 10 bases align to TRBD2. The germline V gene encodes CDR1 LGHDT and CDR2 YNNKEL (reference sequence). J gave up 5 bases and V 5 bases, and 5 bases lay outside the gene matches. The CDR3 is made up of 14 amino acids.

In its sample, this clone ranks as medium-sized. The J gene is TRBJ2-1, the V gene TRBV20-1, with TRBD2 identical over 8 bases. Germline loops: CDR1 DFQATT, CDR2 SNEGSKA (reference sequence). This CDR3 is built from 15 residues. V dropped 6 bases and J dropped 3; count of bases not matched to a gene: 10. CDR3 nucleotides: TGCAGTGCGGAAGAAATGGGACTAGACTACAATGAGCAGTTCTTC. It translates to CSAEEMGLDYNEQFF.

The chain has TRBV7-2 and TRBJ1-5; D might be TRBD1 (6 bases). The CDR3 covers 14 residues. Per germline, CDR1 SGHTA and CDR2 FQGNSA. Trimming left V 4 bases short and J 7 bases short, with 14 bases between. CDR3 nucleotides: TGTGCCAGCAGCTCTTCCGGGACACCCCAGCCCCAGCATTTT. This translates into CASSSSGTPQPQHF.

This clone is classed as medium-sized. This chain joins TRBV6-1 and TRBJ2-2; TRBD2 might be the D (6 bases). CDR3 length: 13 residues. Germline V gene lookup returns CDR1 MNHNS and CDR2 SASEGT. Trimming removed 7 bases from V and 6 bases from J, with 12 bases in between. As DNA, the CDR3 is TGTGCCAGCACCGACGGGGGTCCCGGGGAGCTGTTTTTT. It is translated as CASTDGGPGELFF.

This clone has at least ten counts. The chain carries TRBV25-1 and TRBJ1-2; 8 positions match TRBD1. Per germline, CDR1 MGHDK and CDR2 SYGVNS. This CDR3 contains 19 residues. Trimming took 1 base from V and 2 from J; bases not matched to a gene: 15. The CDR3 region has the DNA TGTGCCAGCAGTGAATCCGGGGGACTCAGGACAGGGAGAAACTATGGCTACACCTTC. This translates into CASSESGGLRTGRNYGYTF.

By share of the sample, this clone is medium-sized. CDR3 nucleotide sequence: TGTGCCAGCAGTTTGGGGGACAGGGGGTTTTACGAGCAGTACTTC. The encoded protein is CASSLGDRGFYEQYF. This sequence joins TRBV12-3 or TRBV12-4 and TRBJ2-7; TRBD1 aligns across 11 bases. J was trimmed by 4 bases and V by 3 bases; bases with no gene match: 5. The CDR3 has 15 amino acids.

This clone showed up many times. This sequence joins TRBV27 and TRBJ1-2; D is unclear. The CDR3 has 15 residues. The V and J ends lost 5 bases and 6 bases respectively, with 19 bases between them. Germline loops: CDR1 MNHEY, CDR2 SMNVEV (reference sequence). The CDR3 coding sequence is TGTGCCAGCAGTCGGCTTTTCGTACCTAGTGATGGCTACACCTTC. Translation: CASSRLFVPSDGYTF.

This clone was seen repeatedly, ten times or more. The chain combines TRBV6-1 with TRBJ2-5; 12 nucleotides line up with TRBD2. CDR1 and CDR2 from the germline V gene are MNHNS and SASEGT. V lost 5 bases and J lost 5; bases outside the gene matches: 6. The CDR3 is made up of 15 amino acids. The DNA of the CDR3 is TGTGCCAGCAGTATACTAGCGGGGGGCGAGGAGACCCAGTACTTC. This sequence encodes CASSILAGGEETQYF.

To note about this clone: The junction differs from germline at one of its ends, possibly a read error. CDR3 sequence (DNA): TGTGCCAGCAGTCGACAGGACCTCTCATACGAGAAGTACTTC. Translating gives CASSRQDLSYEKYF. The V gene is TRBV2, the J gene TRBJ2-7; a weak D match, TRBD1 (6 bases). CDR1 is SNHLY, CDR2 FYNNEI, per germline. The CDR3 consists of 14 residues. Variable domain in full (rest from reference TRBV2 and TRBJ2-7): EPEVTQTPSHQVTQMGQEVILRCVPISNHLYFYWYRQILGQKVEFLVSFYNNEISEKSEIFDDQFSVERPDGSNFTLKIRSTKLEDSAMYFCASSRQDLSYEKYFGPGTRLTVT.

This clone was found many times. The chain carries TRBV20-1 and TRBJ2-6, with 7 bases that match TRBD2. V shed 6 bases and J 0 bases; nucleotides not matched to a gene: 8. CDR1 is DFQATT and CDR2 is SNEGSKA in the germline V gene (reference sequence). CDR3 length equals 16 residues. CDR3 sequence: CSATWGGASGANVLTF. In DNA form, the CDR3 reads TGCAGTGCCACATGGGGAGGGGCCTCTGGGGCCAACGTCCTGACTTTC.